These 16 T cell receptor beta chains were sequenced from one sample in a study of cytomegalovirus exposure and HLA in healthy donors. PCR employed 60 Vbeta and 13 Jbeta primers. Measured with immunoSEQ multiplex PCR; TCRdb has only the in-frame clones, and not every one. The sample holds about 160,000 clones, almost 80% seen once. Specimen: PBMCs. The receptors stem from a male donor in good health and CMV-seronegative.

The chain is built from TRBV29-1 and TRBJ2-7; weak D call: TRBD1 (5 bases). V lost 6 bases and J 4 bases, leaving 13 bases between the germline ends. This CDR3 comprises 12 residues. The germline V gene has CDR1 SQVTM and CDR2 ANQGSEA. CDR3 DNA: TGCAGCGTGACGGCAGGGTTGTACGAGCAGTACTTC. The encoded protein is CSVTAGLYEQYF.

This clone was counted a few times. The chain couples TRBV6-1 to TRBJ2-1; TRBD1 aligns across 11 bases. The V and J ends lost 6 bases and 9 bases, in that order; junction bases with no gene match: 10. Germline values: CDR1 MNHNS, CDR2 SASEGT. The CDR3 spans 15 residues. For the CDR3, the DNA is TGTGCCAGCAGAACCGGGACAGGGGGTGATAGTGAGCAGTTCTTC. It yields the protein CASRTGTGGDSEQFF.

The chain recombines TRBV5-6 with TRBJ2-5; D gene uncertain. Germline V gene sequence: CDR1 SGHDT, CDR2 YYEEEE. Trimming shortened V by 1 base and J by 4 bases, and 5 bases separated the two germline ends. CDR3 size: 12 residues. The CDR3 nucleotides are TGTGCCAGCAGCTTGACGGGAGAGACCCAGTACTTC. This translates into CASSLTGETQYF.

The J gene is TRBJ2-5, the V gene TRBV5-1, with a weak D call TRBD1 (6 bases). The CDR3 is 14 residues long. The germline V gene has CDR1 SGHRS and CDR2 YFSETQ. V was clipped by 7 bases and J by 1 base, with 14 bases between them. The CDR3 bases are TGCGCCAGCTCTCACGGGACACTCCAAGAGACCCAGTACTTC. Amino acid sequence: CASSHGTLQETQYF.

This chain joins TRBV28 and TRBJ1-5; 10 bases align to TRBD1. This CDR3 has 15 amino acids. With 5 bases clipped from V and 6 bases from J, the junction kept 7 bases outside the gene matches. Germline assignment: CDR1 MDHEN and CDR2 SYDVKM. CDR3 loop: CASSTGQGEVQPQHF. CDR3 bases: TGTGCCAGCAGTACCGGACAGGGGGAGGTTCAGCCCCAGCATTTT.

J is TRBJ2-1 and V is TRBV7-3; 7 positions agree with TRBD2. With 3 bases clipped from V and 8 bases from J, the junction kept 10 bases outside the gene matches. There are 15 residues in the CDR3. Germline CDR1 reads SGHTA; CDR2 reads FQGTGA. Written as DNA, the CDR3 is TGTGCCAGCAGCTTTTCTGCGGGAGCTCGCTATGAGCAGTTCTTC. Its protein product is CASSFSAGARYEQFF. The variable domain in full, with the rest retrieved from reference TRBV7-3 and TRBJ2-1, is GAGVSQTPSNKVTEKGKYVELRCDPISGHTALYWYRQSLGQGPEFLIYFQGTGAADDSGLPNDRFFAVRPEGSVSTLKIQRTERGDSAVYLCASSFSAGARYEQFFGPGTRLTVL.

The chain recombines TRBV6-5 with TRBJ2-7; 8 bases are a match to TRBD1. This CDR3 is built from 14 residues. V lost 6 bases to trimming and J lost 5 bases; unmatched junction nucleotides: 9. The V gene's germline CDR1 is MNHEY and CDR2 SVGAGI. Written as DNA, the CDR3 is TGTGCCAGCAGAGGACAGGGTGTAATCCACGAGCAGTACTTC. Translating it yields CASRGQGVIHEQYF.

This clone is a singleton in its sample. The V gene is TRBV30, the J gene TRBJ2-1; 7 bases are a match to TRBD1. V dropped 3 bases and J dropped 8; count of bases not matched to a gene: 7. CDR3 length: 13 amino acids. Germline-derived CDR1 and CDR2 are GTSNPN and SVGIG (reference sequence). This CDR3 reads CAWSRQGPDEQFF. DNA for the CDR3: TGTGCCTGGAGCAGACAGGGCCCCGATGAGCAGTTCTTC.

The gene calls are TRBV27 and TRBJ2-7, with D perhaps TRBD1 (6 bases). CDR1 is MNHEY and CDR2 is SMNVEV in the germline V gene (reference sequence). The CDR3 consists of 15 residues. The V end lost 5 bases, the J end lost 2 bases, and 16 bases lay between the germline ends. Here the CDR3 DNA reads TGTGCCAGCAGTACCTGGGGGACAACTACCTACGAGCAGTACTTC. It yields the protein CASSTWGTTTYEQYF.

Of note for this clone: The identical CDR3 is also encoded by other nucleotide sequences in the sample. The chain couples TRBV7-2 to TRBJ1-2; TRBD1 might be the D (6 bases). This CDR3 region has 14 residues. The germline CDR1 and CDR2 sequences are SGHTA and FQGNSA. Trimming stripped 7 bases from V and 5 bases from J, with 17 bases between. The CDR3 spells CASISTGTSYGYTF. The CDR3 coding sequence is TGTGCCAGCATTTCGACCGGGACAAGTTATGGCTACACCTTC.

V and J are TRBV5-1 and TRBJ2-3; 8 bases agree with TRBD2. The CDR3 is made up of 14 amino acids. From germline, CDR1 is SGHRS and CDR2 YFSETQ. The V and J ends lost 4 bases and 6 bases, in that order; junction bases with no gene match: 7. The DNA of the CDR3 is TGCGCCAGCAGCCCGGGACTAGTCGCCGATACGCAGTATTTT. It codes for CASSPGLVADTQYF.

This clone was detected only once. This rearrangement joins TRBV30 to TRBJ2-7; 9 bases line up with TRBD2. Germline values: CDR1 GTSNPN, CDR2 SVGIG (reference sequence). The CDR3 has 14 amino acids. Trimming cost V 2 bases and J 5 bases; bases outside gene matches: 7. CDR3 amino acids: CAWSPRTSEDEQYF. CDR3 DNA sequence: TGTGCCTGGAGTCCCCGGACTAGCGAAGACGAGCAGTACTTC. The entire variable domain, with the rest obtained from reference TRBV30 and TRBJ2-7, is as follows: SQTIHQWPATLVQPVGSPLSLECTVEGTSNPNLYWYRQAAGRGLQLLFYSVGIGQISSEVPQNLSASRPQDRQFILSSKKLLLSDSGFYLCAWSPRTSEDEQYFGPGTRLTVT.

The chain carries TRBV28 and TRBJ2-7; 10 bases agree with TRBD2. With 2 bases clipped from V and 0 bases from J, the junction kept 1 base outside the gene matches. This CDR3 spans 15 amino acids. Germline-derived CDR1 and CDR2 are MDHEN and SYDVKM. The DNA of the CDR3 is TGTGCCAGCAGTTTAACTAGCGGGAACTCCTACGAGCAGTACTTC. As protein: CASSLTSGNSYEQYF.

The chain employs TRBV14 and TRBJ1-1; D is unresolved. This CDR3 contains 13 residues. Trimming shortened V by 1 base and J by 14 bases, and 17 bases separated the two germline ends. Germline CDR1 SGHDN, CDR2 FVKESK. The CDR3 coding sequence is TGTGCCAGCAGCCAAGGGCAAGGTCGGGGAGGCTTCTTT. Protein: CASSQGQGRGGFF. The full variable domain, with the rest looked up from reference TRBV14 and TRBJ1-1, is EAGVTQFPSHSVIEKGQTVTLRCDPISGHDNLYWYRRVMGKEIKFLLHFVKESKQDESGMPNNRFLAERTGGTYSTLKVQPAELEDSGVYFCASSQGQGRGGFFGQGTRLTVV.

V is TRBV11-2 and J is TRBJ2-7, with D uncertain. The germline V gene encodes CDR1 SGHAT and CDR2 FQNNGV. Trimming removed 3 bases from V and 1 base from J, with 10 bases in between. The CDR3 loop spans 14 amino acids. In DNA, the CDR3 is TGTGCCAGCAGCTTCGGTTCCGGTTCCTACGAGCAGTACTTC. This sequence encodes CASSFGSGSYEQYF. Using reference TRBV11-2 and TRBJ2-7 for the parts outside the CDR3, the full variable domain is EAGVAQSPRYKIIEKRQSVAFWCNPISGHATLYWYQQILGQGPKLLIQFQNNGVVDDSQLPKDRFSAERLKGVDSTLKIQPAKLEDSAVYLCASSFGSGSYEQYFGPGTRLTVT.

This chain connects TRBV19 to TRBJ1-5; no firm D call. Deletions cut 0 bases from V and 5 bases from J, with 5 bases between. The CDR3 is 13 amino acids. Germline CDR1 and CDR2: LNHDA and SQIVND (reference sequence). This CDR3 reads CASSIERHQPQHF. The CDR3 DNA reads TGTGCCAGTAGTATAGAGAGGCATCAGCCCCAGCATTTT.